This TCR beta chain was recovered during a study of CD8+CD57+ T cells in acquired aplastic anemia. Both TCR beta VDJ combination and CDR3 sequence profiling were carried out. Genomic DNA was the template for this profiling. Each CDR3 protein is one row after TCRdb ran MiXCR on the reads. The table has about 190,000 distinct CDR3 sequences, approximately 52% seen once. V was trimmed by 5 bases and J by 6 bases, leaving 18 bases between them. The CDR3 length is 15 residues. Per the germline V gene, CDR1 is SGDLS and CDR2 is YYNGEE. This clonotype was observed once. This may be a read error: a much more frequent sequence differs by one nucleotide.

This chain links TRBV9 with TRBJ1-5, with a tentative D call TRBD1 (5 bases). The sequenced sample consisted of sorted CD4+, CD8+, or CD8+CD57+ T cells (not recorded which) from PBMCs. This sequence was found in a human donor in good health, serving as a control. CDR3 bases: TGTGCCAGCAGTCCGCTGGGGGGAGTGAGTCAGCCCCAGCATTTT. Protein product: CASSPLGGVSQPQHF.